These 8 T cell receptor beta chains originate from one sample sequenced in a study of cytomegalovirus exposure and HLA in healthy donors (dated by TCRdb to 2016 to 2017). The method behind the library was the immunoSEQ multiplex PCR assay. For the multiplex PCR, a mixture combining 60 forward primers for TCR Vbeta segments and 13 reverse primers for TCR Jbeta segments was used. The clones in this table, taken by TCRdb from immuneACCESS, are in-frame only. Not every clone is retained; where verified, under half of the shortfall comes from an unresolved V gene, and the cause of the rest is unknown. The sample includes about 260,000 clones, with about 83% observed a single time. The ten largest clonotypes hold roughly 2% of the sample. The sequencing sample was made of PBMCs. These receptors all stem from a woman aged 40 to 50 in good health and CMV-seropositive.

The genes are TRBV11-3 and TRBJ1-5; weak D call: TRBD1 (5 bases). The germline V gene encodes CDR1 SGHNT and CDR2 YENEEA. Trimming removed 1 base at V and 4 bases at J, with 14 bases between. This CDR3 is built from 16 residues. The CDR3, as DNA: TGTGCCAGCAGCTTAGGTGGAGGGGCCCTTAATCAGCCCCAGCATTTT. Translating it yields CASSLGGGALNQPQHF.

The J gene is TRBJ2-7, the V gene TRBV4-3; 9 bases fit TRBD1. J was trimmed by 7 bases and V by 4 bases; bases with no gene match: 14. The CDR3 contains 16 residues. Germline V CDR1 and CDR2: LGHNA, YSLEER. Here the CDR3 DNA reads TGCGCCAGCAGCCGAGGGACGGGACAGGGATTCGGGGAGCAGTACTTC. It yields the protein CASSRGTGQGFGEQYF.

The J gene is TRBJ1-6, the V gene TRBV30; D is unclear. CDR3 size: 12 residues. The germline V and J ends were trimmed by 7 bases and 14 bases, with 18 bases remaining between them. The germline V gene has CDR1 GTSNPN and CDR2 SVGIG (reference sequence). CDR3 bases: TGTGCCTACGGGGTATCGGTTCCCTCCCTCCACTTT. Its translation is CAYGVSVPSLHF.

The rearrangement links TRBV28 to TRBJ2-5; 13 bases agree with TRBD2. V lost 7 bases, J lost 4 bases, and 3 bases stayed unmatched. The CDR3 loop spans 14 amino acids. The V gene's germline CDR1 is MDHEN and CDR2 SYDVKM. CDR3 protein: CASKTSGRVETQYF. DNA for the CDR3: TGTGCCAGCAAAACTAGCGGGAGGGTAGAGACCCAGTACTTC.

V is TRBV28 and J is TRBJ1-1, with no clear D. The CDR3 contains 12 residues. From germline, CDR1 is MDHEN and CDR2 SYDVKM. V was pared by 2 bases and J by 5 bases, with 6 bases between. The CDR3 protein is CASSLRLTEAFF. The CDR3 DNA sequence: TGTGCCAGCAGTTTACGACTTACTGAAGCTTTCTTT.

The V call is TRBV5-4, the J call TRBJ2-7; TRBD2 matches 12 bases. There are 17 residues in the CDR3. Looked up from germline, CDR1 is SGHNT and CDR2 is YYREEE (reference sequence). Trimming removed 1 base from V and 7 bases from J; junction bases left unmatched: 12. The CDR3 sequence: CASSLPGLAGSLEEQYF. CDR3 nucleotide sequence: TGTGCCAGCAGCTTGCCAGGACTAGCGGGGAGTTTGGAGGAGCAGTACTTC.

The chain is built from TRBV20-1 and TRBJ2-1; 12 nucleotides align to TRBD2. Germline lookup yields CDR1 DFQATT and CDR2 SNEGSKA (reference sequence). The CDR3 is 11 residues long. The V segment lost 3 bases and the J segment 15 bases; nucleotides outside the gene matches: 3. In DNA form, the CDR3 reads TGCAGTGCTAGGACTAGCGGGGGCCGGTTCTTC. Its protein product is CSARTSGGRFF.

The chain uses TRBV5-1 and TRBJ1-3, with no clear D. The CDR3 totals 15 residues. Germline V gene sequence: CDR1 SGHRS, CDR2 YFSETQ. V dropped 0 bases and J dropped 0 bases, with 7 bases sitting between them. CDR3 sequence: CASSLDHSSGNTIYF. CDR3 in DNA: TGCGCCAGCAGCTTGGACCACAGCTCTGGAAACACCATATATTTT.